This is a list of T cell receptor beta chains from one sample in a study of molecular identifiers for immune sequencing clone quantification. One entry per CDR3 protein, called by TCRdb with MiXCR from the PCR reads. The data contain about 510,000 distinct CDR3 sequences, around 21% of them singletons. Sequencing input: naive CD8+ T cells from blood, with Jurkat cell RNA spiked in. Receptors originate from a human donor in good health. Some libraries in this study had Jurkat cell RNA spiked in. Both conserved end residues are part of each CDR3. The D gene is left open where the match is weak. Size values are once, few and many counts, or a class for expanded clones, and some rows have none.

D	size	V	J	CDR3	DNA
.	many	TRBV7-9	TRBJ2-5	CASSLGEVIQETQYF	TGTGCCAGCAGCTTAGGAGAGGTTATTCAAGAGACCCAGTACTTC
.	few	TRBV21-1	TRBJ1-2	CASSKGLGKPLYGYTF	TGTGCCAGCAGCAAGGGTTTAGGGAAGCCCCTCTATGGCTACACCTTC
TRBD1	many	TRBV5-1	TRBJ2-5	CASSPPASGGAETQYF	TGCGCCAGCAGCCCCCCGGCGTCAGGGGGCGCGGAGACCCAGTACTTC
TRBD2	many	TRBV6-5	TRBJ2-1	CASSTTGTSGANEQFF	TGTGCCAGCAGTACCACCGGGACTAGCGGGGCCAATGAGCAGTTCTTC
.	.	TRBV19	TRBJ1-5	CASNPWGAFGPQHF	TGTGCCAGTAACCCGTGGGGGGCCTTTGGGCCCCAGCATTTT
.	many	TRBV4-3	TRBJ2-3	CASSQGHLTSTDTQYF	TGCGCCAGCAGCCAAGGTCATCTAACTAGCACAGATACGCAGTATTTT
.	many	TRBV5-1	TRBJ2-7	CASSLDRVNEQYF	TGCGCCAGCAGCTTGGACAGGGTGAACGAGCAGTACTTC
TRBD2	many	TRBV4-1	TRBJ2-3	CASSYIAGGRTDTQYF	TGCGCCAGCAGCTACATAGCGGGAGGCCGCACAGATACGCAGTATTTT
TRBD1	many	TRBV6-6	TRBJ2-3	CASIPGQSTDTQYF	TGTGCCAGCATCCCGGGACAGAGCACAGATACGCAGTATTTT
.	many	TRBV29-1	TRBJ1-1	CSVSDRTEAFF	TGCAGCGTTTCGGACCGCACTGAAGCTTTCTTT
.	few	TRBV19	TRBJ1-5	CASRNRLYSNQPQHF	TGTGCCAGTAGGAACAGGCTCTATAGCAATCAGCCCCAGCATTTT
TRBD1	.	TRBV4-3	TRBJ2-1	CASSQSGQGIYNEQFF	TGCGCCAGCAGCCAATCGGGACAGGGGATTTACAATGAGCAGTTCTTC
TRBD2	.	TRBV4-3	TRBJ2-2	CASSQERGGGNTGELFF	TGCGCCAGCAGCCAAGAGAGAGGCGGGGGGAACACCGGGGAGCTGTTTTTT
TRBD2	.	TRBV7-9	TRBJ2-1	CASSSPAGGLNEQFF	TGTGCCAGCAGCTCACCAGCGGGGGGCCTCAATGAGCAGTTCTTC
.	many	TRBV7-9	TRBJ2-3	CASSPELTDTQYF	TGTGCCAGCAGCCCCGAATTGACAGATACGCAGTATTTT
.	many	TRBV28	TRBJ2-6	CASTPPGANVLTF	TGTGCCAGCACCCCTCCTGGGGCCAACGTCCTGACTTTC
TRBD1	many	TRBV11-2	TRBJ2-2	CASSFRGGQGAGGELFF	TGTGCCAGCAGCTTTCGGGGGGGACAGGGGGCTGGCGGGGAGCTGTTTTTT
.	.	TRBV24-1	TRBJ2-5	CATSASFEGNQETQYF	TGTGCCACCAGTGCGTCTTTTGAGGGAAACCAAGAGACCCAGTACTTC
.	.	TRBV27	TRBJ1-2	CASSPREGYGYTF	TGTGCCAGCAGCCCCAGGGAAGGCTATGGCTACACCTTC
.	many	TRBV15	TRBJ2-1	CATSRSGLVDEQFF	TGTGCCACCAGCAGATCAGGATTAGTCGATGAGCAGTTCTTC
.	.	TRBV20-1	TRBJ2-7	CSAIVGYEQYF	TGCAGTGCTATCGTCGGATACGAGCAGTACTTC
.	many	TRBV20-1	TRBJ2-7	CSAPGGYEQYF	TGCAGTGCCCCCGGGGGCTACGAGCAGTACTTC
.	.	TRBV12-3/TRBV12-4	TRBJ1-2	CASNLLGADANYGCTF	TGTGCCAGCAATCTACTGGGGGCGGATGCTAACTATGGCTGCACCTTC
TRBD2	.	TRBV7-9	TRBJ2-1	CASSGGLTSSYNEQFF	TGTGCCAGCAGCGGGGGACTAACTAGCTCCTACAATGAGCAGTTCTTC
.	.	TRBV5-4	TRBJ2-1	CASSPRAETYNEQFF	TGTGCCAGCAGCCCGCGAGCGGAGACGTACAATGAGCAGTTCTTC
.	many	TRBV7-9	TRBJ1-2	CASSLEEENYGYTF	TGTGCCAGCAGCTTAGAGGAGGAAAACTATGGCTACACCTTC
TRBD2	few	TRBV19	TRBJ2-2	CASSAGGWTGELFF	TGTGCCAGTAGTGCGGGGGGATGGACCGGGGAGCTGTTTTTT
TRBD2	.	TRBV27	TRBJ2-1	CASSLGGAGGPGEQFF	TGTGCCAGCAGTCTCGGAGGAGCGGGGGGGCCGGGTGAGCAGTTCTTC
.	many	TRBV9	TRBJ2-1	CASSVVYRTEYNEQFF	TGTGCCAGCAGCGTAGTGTACCGGACAGAATACAATGAGCAGTTCTTC
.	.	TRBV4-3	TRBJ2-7	CASSQDRGEYEQYF	TGCGCCAGCAGCCAAGACAGGGGGGAGTACGAGCAGTACTTC
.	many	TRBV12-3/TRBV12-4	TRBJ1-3	CASSLAGGGGNTIYF	TGTGCCAGCAGTTTAGCGGGGGGCGGTGGAAACACCATATATTTT
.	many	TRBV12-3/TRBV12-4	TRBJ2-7	CASSPRDRSYEQYF	TGTGCCAGCAGCCCGCGGGACAGATCCTACGAGCAGTACTTC
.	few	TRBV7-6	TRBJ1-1	CASRLGGTTEAFF	TGTGCCAGCAGATTAGGGGGAACCACTGAAGCTTTCTTT
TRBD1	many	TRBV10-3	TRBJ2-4	CAISDGTAPYF	TGTGCCATCAGTGACGGGACAGCCCCGTACTTC
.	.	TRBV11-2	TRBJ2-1	CASSFAVREQFF	TGTGCCAGCAGCTTCGCCGTCAGGGAGCAGTTCTTC
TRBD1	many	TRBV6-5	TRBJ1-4	CASSYGRGLEKLFF	TGTGCCAGCAGTTACGGCAGGGGGCTTGAAAAACTGTTTTTT
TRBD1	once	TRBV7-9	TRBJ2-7	CASGPTTGEFYEQYF	TGTGCCAGCGGACCAACTACAGGGGAATTTTACGAGCAGTACTTC
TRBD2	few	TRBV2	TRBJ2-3	CASRDTSAGGLGDTQYF	TGTGCCAGCAGGGACACGTCAGCGGGAGGGCTTGGGGATACGCAGTATTTT